This T cell receptor beta chain was sequenced during a study of cytomegalovirus exposure and HLA in healthy donors. The study's findings and limits: One cluster of highly shared sequence variants probably arose as a sequencing artifact. A later analysis showed TCR association rates differing by HLA locus, peaking at DRB1 and lowest at HLA-C.

In the case of this clone: Its antigen is as yet unknown.

The PCR had 60 Vbeta and 13 Jbeta primers. Clones were read by immunoSEQ multiplex PCR, and TCRdb kept only the in-frame ones, dropping some. The sample comprises a few hundred thousand clones, 77% of which are singletons, and approximately 2.6% rests with the top ten. Germline values: CDR1 SGHTA, CDR2 FQGNSA. V was shortened by 0 bases and J by 2 bases, with 5 bases between the two germline ends. This CDR3 spans 13 amino acids. This sequence joins TRBV7-2 and TRBJ2-7, with unresolved D. Sequenced input: PBMCs. The clonotype originates from a woman aged 55-69 years in good health and CMV-seropositive. The CDR3 sequence: CASSLAGTYEQYF. CDR3 in DNA: TGTGCCAGCAGCTTAGCCGGTACCTACGAGCAGTACTTC.